The text below deals with one TCR beta chain. TCRdb keeps only in-frame clones here, not all; method: immunoSEQ multiplex PCR. In the table there are under 300,000 clones, 65% to 90% of which are singletons. The length of the CDR3 is 14 residues. V was pared by 8 bases and J by 7 bases, with 15 bases between. Germline V CDR1 and CDR2: LNHDA, SQIVND (reference sequence). The source of the sample is a study of blood T cell repertoires in COVID-19. The source is a human donor in a cohort sampled during active COVID-19. The sequenced material came from peripheral blood. The V gene is TRBV19, the J gene TRBJ2-6, with TRBD2 as a possible D gene (6 bases). The CDR3 here is CASSRGTVANVLTF. For the CDR3, the DNA is TGTGCCAGTTCCCGCGGGACGGTTGCCAACGTCCTGACTTTC.